The sample holds one count of the clone carrying this T cell receptor beta chain. Its matching antigen is unknown. Relative to the germline gene, one junction end is altered; a read error may explain this. Molecular barcoded adaptors covering alpha/delta and beta/gamma chains were used on about 0.4 ug RNA. TCRdb re-called the reads through MiXCR, storing one row per CDR3 protein. The sample lists some 46,000 distinct CDR3 sequences, about a fifth occurring once. This specimen comes from a study of read filtering for tumor transcriptome and immune sequencing. Overall study: Among patients, some 17 were male and around 13 female, aged about 45 to 80 (mean approximately 64). Overall study findings and caveats: IR-seq captured clonotypes deeper and more reliably than RNA-seq.

The length of the CDR3 is 12 residues. CDR1 and CDR2 from the germline V gene are SQVTM and ANQGSEA. The clonotype was recovered from a donor at least 40 years old with multiple myeloma. The sequenced sample was a population of CD138-negative cells sorted from bone marrow. V usage is TRBV29-1 and J usage is TRBJ1-1; TRBD1 matches at 10 bases. CDR3 sequence reads: CSGWTGGAEVFF. Here the CDR3 DNA reads TGCAGCGGATGGACAGGGGGGGCTGAAGTTTTCTTT.